These T cell receptor beta chains were read from a single sample in a study of patients and donors after allogeneic stem cell transplantation. TCRdb ran MiXCR on the RT-PCR reads and lists one entry per CDR3 protein. This repertoire shows more than 75,000 distinct CDR3 sequences, around 5% found once; its top ten account for 2.5% to 3%. The sequenced material came from blood, either unsorted or a sorted T cell fraction (not recorded which). The receptors were sampled from a human donor who was either an allogeneic HSCT recipient or a stem cell or donor lymphocyte infusion donor (not recorded which). It is not recorded whose cells these are; they may come from a transplant donor. CDR3s include the opening cysteine and the closing phenylalanine or tryptophan. D genes are given only for firm matches. Size values are once, few and many counts, or a class for expanded clones, and some rows have none.

v_call	clone_size	d_call	j_call	cdr3_nt	cdr3_aa
TRBV27	many	TRBD2	TRBJ2-7	TGTGCCAGCAGCTGGAGCGGGAGGGGCTCCTACGAGCAGTACTTC	CASSWSGRGSYEQYF
TRBV7-9	many	NA	TRBJ1-1	TGTGCCAGCAGCTTAGACAGCCGTGAAGCTTTCTTT	CASSLDSREAFF
TRBV27	many	TRBD1	TRBJ1-1	TGTGCCAGCAGTAACGAACGGACAGGGAACACTGAAGCTTTCTTT	CASSNERTGNTEAFF
TRBV7-8	many	NA	TRBJ1-5	TGTGCCAGCAGCTTAGCTAGATTCCGGCGCAATCAGCCCCAGCATTTT	CASSLARFRRNQPQHF
TRBV10-3	many	NA	TRBJ1-1	TGTGCCATCAGTGTGGGTGGGGGGAACACTGAAGCTTTCTTT	CAISVGGGNTEAFF
TRBV27	many	NA	TRBJ2-2	TGTGCCAGCACCCTTACTCGGACCGCGAACACCGGGGAGCTGTTTTTT	CASTLTRTANTGELFF
TRBV10-2	many	NA	TRBJ2-4	TGCGCCAGCAGAGAAATGTACGAAAACATTCAGTACTTC	CASREMYENIQYF
TRBV9	NA	NA	TRBJ2-3	TGTGCCAGCAGCGCAGGGAGTACTGGCACAGATACGCAGTATTTT	CASSAGSTGTDTQYF
TRBV4-1	many	NA	TRBJ2-5	TGCGCCAGCAGCTCGACGAGGGAGTCGATAGAGACCCAGTACTTC	CASSSTRESIETQYF
TRBV18	many	NA	TRBJ2-1	TGTGCCAGCTCACCAACCACCCAAGCTGAGCAGTTCTTC	CASSPTTQAEQFF
TRBV6-1	many	NA	TRBJ1-2	TGTGCCAGCAGTGAGGGGCCGATCTATGGCTACACCTTC	CASSEGPIYGYTF
TRBV5-1	many	NA	TRBJ2-1	TGCGCCAGCAGCTTCGGGGGAGTATCGGGTGAGCAGTTCTTC	CASSFGGVSGEQFF
TRBV6-2/TRBV6-3	many	NA	TRBJ2-5	TGTGCCAGCAGTTACAGCGGCCGTCCGGGGGAGACCCAGTACTTC	CASSYSGRPGETQYF
TRBV4-2	many	NA	TRBJ2-1	TGTGCCAGCAGCCAAGGGATGTCCGGGACCTACAATGAGCAGTTCTTC	CASSQGMSGTYNEQFF
TRBV10-3	many	NA	TRBJ1-1	TGTGCCACGAACCCTCAGGGGAACACTGAAGCTTTCTTT	CATNPQGNTEAFF
TRBV20-1	few	NA	TRBJ2-5	TGCAGTGCCAGGATGCGTCCCCAGGGGGGAGAGACCCAGTACTTC	CSARMRPQGGETQYF
TRBV19	NA	TRBD1	TRBJ1-6	TGTGCCAGTAGTATAAGTCGGACAGGAAATTCACCCCTCCACTTT	CASSISRTGNSPLHF
TRBV18	many	NA	TRBJ2-7	TGTGCCAGCTCACCCTCCGGGTCCTACTACGAGCAGTACTTC	CASSPSGSYYEQYF
TRBV6-1	few	TRBD2	TRBJ2-1	TGTGCCAGCAGCTCGACTAGCGGGACCTACAATGAGCAGTTCTTC	CASSSTSGTYNEQFF
TRBV5-4	many	NA	TRBJ2-3	TGTGCCAGCAGCCTCGGGTTCGAAGGTGGCACAGATACGCAGTATTTT	CASSLGFEGGTDTQYF
TRBV7-9	many	TRBD2	TRBJ2-5	TGTGCCAGCAGCCCGGGGAGGGACGAGGAGACCCAGTACTTC	CASSPGRDEETQYF
TRBV20-1	many	TRBD1	TRBJ2-1	TGCAGTGCTAGACTTGGGACAGTCTCCTACAATGAGCAGTTCTTC	CSARLGTVSYNEQFF
TRBV6-1	many	TRBD1	TRBJ2-7	TGTGCCAGCGGGGGGACAGGGATGATCTACGAGCAGTACTTC	CASGGTGMIYEQYF
TRBV27	many	TRBD1	TRBJ2-7	TGTGCCAGCAGTTTCCGGGACAGGGGGCTCTACGAGCAGTACTTC	CASSFRDRGLYEQYF
TRBV6-2/TRBV6-3	few	NA	TRBJ2-5	TGTGCCAGCAGCCTTGGTTGGACCGATTTCCAAGAGACCCAGTACTTC	CASSLGWTDFQETQYF
TRBV18	many	TRBD1	TRBJ1-5	TGTGCCAGCTCACCGGGCGGGACAGATAGCAATCAGCCCCAGCATTTT	CASSPGGTDSNQPQHF
TRBV4-2	NA	NA	TRBJ1-2	TGTGCCAGCAGCCAAGATCCAAAGGGCGGGAGTGGCTACACCTTC	CASSQDPKGGSGYTF
TRBV20-1	many	TRBD2	TRBJ2-7	TGCAGTGCTAGTTCCGGACTAGCGGGAGGGCACGAGCAGTACTTC	CSASSGLAGGHEQYF
TRBV5-1	many	TRBD1	TRBJ2-7	TGCGCCAGCAGCTTGTCGCCCGACAGGGCTCACTACGAGCAGTACTTC	CASSLSPDRAHYEQYF